This T cell receptor beta chain originates from a study of pediatric ulcerative colitis. Study-wide background: Ulcerative colitis patients had pancolitis or left-sided colitis, with confirming histology.

Rectal tissue came from one to two pinch biopsies taken at colonoscopy. Here immunoSEQ multiplex PCR was the method, and the copy in TCRdb shows in-frame clones only, minus some. The sample has tens of thousands of clones; about 78% are singletons. V lost 4 bases and J lost 2, with 28 bases in between. Germline V gene lookup returns CDR1 SGHDT and CDR2 YYEEEE. The length of the CDR3 is 19 residues. The sequencing input was gut tissue. The sequence derives from a girl aged 10-17 years with moderate ulcerative colitis. J is TRBJ2-7 and V is TRBV5-6, with D possibly TRBD1 on 6 matching bases. CDR3 DNA: TGTGCCAGCAGCATTGCGACCCACTTCGGAGGACAGAACGCCTACGAGCAGTACTTC. The encoded protein is CASSIATHFGGQNAYEQYF.